The 17 T cell receptor beta chains given below trace back to one sample, sequenced in a study of blood T cell repertoires in COVID-19. The assay was immunoSEQ multiplex PCR, and TCRdb's table has in-frame clones only and misses some. Among 85,000 to 120,000 clones listed, more than 85% were seen once. Sequenced sample: peripheral blood. These receptors were taken from a man aged 18 to 29 with acute or convalescent COVID-19.

This rearrangement joins TRBV29-1 to TRBJ2-1, with D maybe TRBD1 (6 bases). This CDR3 is 12 amino acids long. The germline V gene has CDR1 SQVTM and CDR2 ANQGSEA. Trimming removed 6 bases at V and 3 bases at J, with 9 bases between. DNA of the CDR3: TGCAGCGTGGAGACAGGCTACAATGAGCAGTTCTTC. Its translation: CSVETGYNEQFF.

This clone was observed a handful of times. The CDR3 loop reads CASGLGQGYEQYF. Written as DNA, the CDR3 is TGCGCCAGCGGGCTAGGACAGGGGTACGAGCAGTACTTC. This chain connects TRBV5-1 to TRBJ2-7, with 9 bases identical to TRBD1. This CDR3 is built from 13 residues. Looked up from germline, CDR1 is SGHRS and CDR2 is YFSETQ. V gave up 7 bases and J gave up 4 bases; unmatched junction bases: 6.

The V call is TRBV5-1, the J call TRBJ2-3; D uncertain. The germline V gene has CDR1 SGHRS and CDR2 YFSETQ. The ends were cut back, 0 bases at V and 6 bases at J, with 14 bases in the middle. There are 15 residues in the CDR3. The CDR3 region has the DNA TGCGCCAGCAGCTTGGCGTCTGGTAGTCCGGATACGCAGTATTTT. This encodes CASSLASGSPDTQYF.

The chain recombines TRBV27 with TRBJ2-7; TRBD2 agrees at 9 bases. This CDR3 is 15 amino acids long. Germline values: CDR1 MNHEY, CDR2 SMNVEV (reference sequence). The trim removed 6 bases at V and 7 bases at J, leaving 13 bases unmatched. The CDR3 DNA follows: TGTGCCAGCAGCCCGACTAGCGGAGCCCCCTTTGAGCAGTACTTC. It encodes CASSPTSGAPFEQYF.

The rearrangement uses TRBV18 and TRBJ2-3; the match to TRBD2 covers 7 bases. The V gene's germline CDR1 is KGHSH and CDR2 LQKENI. The ends lost 3 bases at V and 0 bases at J; junction bases unmatched: 3. CDR3 size: 15 residues. In nucleotides, the CDR3 is TGTGCCAGCTCACCCACGGGGGGTAGCACAGATACGCAGTATTTT. Translating gives CASSPTGGSTDTQYF.

The chain employs TRBV5-4 and TRBJ1-2; D is possibly TRBD1 (6 bases). The germline gives CDR1 SGHNT, CDR2 YYREEE (reference sequence). The CDR3 loop spans 14 amino acids. V lost 4 bases and J lost 4, with 14 bases in between. The CDR3 protein is CASSTRGGGYGYTF. CDR3 DNA: TGTGCCAGCAGCACAAGGGGGGGCGGCTATGGCTACACCTTC.

J is TRBJ1-2 and V is TRBV5-4; TRBD1 matches at 10 bases. Germline CDR1 reads SGHNT; CDR2 reads YYREEE (reference sequence). The CDR3 is 14 residues long. Trimming cost V 0 bases and J 4 bases; bases outside gene matches: 0. The CDR3 nucleotides read TGTGCCAGCAGCTTGGGACAGGGGGCCTATGGCTACACCTTC. Translated, it gives CASSLGQGAYGYTF. The entire variable domain, with the rest obtained from reference TRBV5-4 and TRBJ1-2, is as follows: ETGVTQSPTHLIKTRGQQVTLRCSSQSGHNTVSWYQQALGQGPQFIFQYYREEENGRGNFPPRFSGLQFPNYSSELNVNALELDDSALYLCASSLGQGAYGYTFGSGTRLTVV.

The chain links TRBV5-4 to TRBJ1-6; D is undetermined. Germline V gives CDR1 SGHNT, CDR2 YYREEE (reference sequence). V was clipped by 6 bases and J by 7 bases, with 14 bases between them. The CDR3 totals 14 residues. In DNA, the CDR3 is TGTGCCAGCATCGAAGCGGGGAGGAATTCACCCCTCCACTTT. It codes for CASIEAGRNSPLHF. The variable domain in full, with the rest retrieved from reference TRBV5-4 and TRBJ1-6, is ETGVTQSPTHLIKTRGQQVTLRCSSQSGHNTVSWYQQALGQGPQFIFQYYREEENGRGNFPPRFSGLQFPNYSSELNVNALELDDSALYLCASIEAGRNSPLHFGNGTRLTVT.

The genes are TRBV3-1 (or the pseudogene TRBV3-2) and TRBJ1-1; TRBD1 aligns across 7 bases. CDR1 LGHDT and CDR2 YNNKEL come from the germline V gene (reference sequence). There are 12 residues in the CDR3. After removal of 5 bases from V and 3 bases from J, the junction contained 0 bases not matched to a gene. The CDR3 sequence is CASSDRDTEAFF. The CDR3 bases are TGTGCCAGCAGCGACAGGGACACTGAAGCTTTCTTT.

J is TRBJ1-1 and V is TRBV11-2, with no clear D. Germline CDR1 reads SGHAT; CDR2 reads FQNNGV. V shed 0 bases and J shed 9 bases, with 11 bases lying between them. The CDR3 consists of 13 residues. The CDR3 region has the DNA TGTGCCAGCAGCTTAGATGAAGGAGCCAAAGCTTTCTTT. This codes for CASSLDEGAKAFF.

A few counts support this clone. The rearrangement joins TRBV18 to TRBJ2-7, with D possibly matching TRBD1 (5 bases). Germline CDR1 and CDR2: KGHSH and LQKENI. Trimming removed 4 bases at V and 5 bases at J, with 12 bases between. CDR3 size: 13 residues. The CDR3 sequence is CASSLDSGDEQYF. Here the CDR3 DNA reads TGTGCCAGCTCACTCGACAGTGGCGACGAGCAGTACTTC.

The V and J genes are TRBV5-1 and TRBJ2-6; D is perhaps TRBD1 (5 bases). CDR1 and CDR2 (germline): SGHRS, YFSETQ. This CDR3 is built from 17 residues. The germline V and J ends were trimmed by 3 bases and 2 bases, with 15 bases remaining between them. The DNA of the CDR3 is TGCGCCAGCAGCTCCGTTCTGTCAGGGACTGGGGCCAACGTCCTGACTTTC. It codes for CASSSVLSGTGANVLTF. The variable domain in full, completed from reference TRBV5-1 and TRBJ2-6, reads KAGVTQTPRYLIKTRGQQVTLSCSPISGHRSVSWYQQTPGQGLQFLFEYFSETQRNKGNFPGRFSGRQFSNSRSEMNVSTLELGDSALYLCASSSVLSGTGANVLTFGAGSRLTVL.

The rearrangement uses TRBV6-4 and TRBJ2-2, with D possibly TRBD1 on 6 matching bases. There are 15 residues in the CDR3. CDR1 MRHNA and CDR2 SNTAGT come from the germline V gene. The V end lost 0 bases, the J end lost 2 bases, and 7 bases lay between the germline ends. CDR3 DNA: TGTGCCAGCAGTGACTCGGGACAAAACACCGGGGAGCTGTTTTTT. This translates into CASSDSGQNTGELFF.

The CDR3 DNA is TGTGCCAGCAGCCCCCGACAGACCCAGGAGACCCAGTACTTC. This encodes CASSPRQTQETQYF. This chain connects TRBV13 to TRBJ2-5, with D possibly matching TRBD1 (5 bases). The CDR3 spans 14 residues. From germline, CDR1 is PRHDT and CDR2 FYEKMQ (reference sequence). V was cut by 5 bases and J by 5 bases, with 15 bases left in between.

V is TRBV6-5 and J is TRBJ1-4; TRBD1 aligns across 7 bases. The CDR3 runs to 15 residues. The V and J ends lost 6 bases and 8 bases, in that order; junction bases with no gene match: 12. Germline lookup yields CDR1 MNHEY and CDR2 SVGAGI. CDR3 nucleotides: TGTGCCAGCAGCCAACTAGACAGGGTAGGGGAAAAACTGTTTTTT. Its protein product is CASSQLDRVGEKLFF.

This chain joins TRBV5-1 and TRBJ2-7, with 12 bases aligning to TRBD2. The germline V gene has CDR1 SGHRS and CDR2 YFSETQ. Trimming removed 4 bases from V and 7 bases from J; junction bases left unmatched: 9. This CDR3 has 15 amino acids. The CDR3 loop is CASSKGHGLAGEQYF. The CDR3 DNA is TGCGCCAGCAGCAAGGGACACGGACTAGCGGGAGAGCAGTACTTC.

The gene calls are TRBV5-6 and TRBJ1-6; 7 nucleotides match TRBD1. CDR1 SGHDT and CDR2 YYEEEE come from the germline V gene. Trimming cost V 2 bases and J 9 bases; bases outside gene matches: 5. The CDR3 contains 14 residues. The chain's CDR3 is CASSLGTVASPLHF. In DNA form, the CDR3 reads TGTGCCAGCAGCTTAGGGACAGTGGCTTCACCCCTCCACTTT.